This T cell receptor (beta chain) was identified during a study of blood T cell repertoires in COVID-19. On the study more broadly: The samples span acute and convalescent COVID-19 from the United States, Italy and Spain. Sources were T cells, B-cell-depleted T cells, or PBMCs; the material itself was cDNA or gDNA.

CDR1 is MDHEN, CDR2 SYDVKM, per germline. V lost 6 bases and J 9 bases, leaving 17 bases between the germline ends. The CDR3 is made up of 13 amino acids. Original handling: Scientists estimated how many nucleated cells there were by amplifying reference gene primers. TCRdb's table, derived via immunoSEQ multiplex PCR, lists solely in-frame clones and lacks some. The V and J calls and clone size were taken over from that table, and D and trimming were inferred from the DNA. This table has approximately 89,000 clones, around four fifths appearing once. The rearrangement joins TRBV28 to TRBJ2-5; the D gene is possibly TRBD1 (5 bases). The TCR originated in an older woman with active or convalescent COVID-19. Sequenced material: peripheral blood. CDR3 DNA: TGTGCCAGCAGGGAAAGGGGCCCGAGGTCCCAGTACTTC. Translation gives CASRERGPRSQYF.